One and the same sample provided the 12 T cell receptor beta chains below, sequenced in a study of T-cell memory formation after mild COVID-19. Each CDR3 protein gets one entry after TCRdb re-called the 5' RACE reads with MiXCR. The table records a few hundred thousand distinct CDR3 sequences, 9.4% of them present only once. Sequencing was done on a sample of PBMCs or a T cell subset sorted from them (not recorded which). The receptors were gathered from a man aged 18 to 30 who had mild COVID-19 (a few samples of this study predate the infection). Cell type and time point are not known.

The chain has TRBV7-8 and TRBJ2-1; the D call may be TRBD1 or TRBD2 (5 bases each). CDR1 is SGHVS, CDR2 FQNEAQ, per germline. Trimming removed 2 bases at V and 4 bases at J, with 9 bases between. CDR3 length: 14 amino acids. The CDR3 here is CASSLLWGYNEQFF. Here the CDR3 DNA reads TGTGCCAGCAGCTTACTTTGGGGGTACAATGAGCAGTTCTTC.

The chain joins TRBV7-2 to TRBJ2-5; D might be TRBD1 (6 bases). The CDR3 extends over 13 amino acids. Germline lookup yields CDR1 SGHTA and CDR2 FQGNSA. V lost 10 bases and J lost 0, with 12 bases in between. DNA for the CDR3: TGTGCCATCCGTGACAGGTACCAAGAGACCCAGTACTTC. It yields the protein CAIRDRYQETQYF.

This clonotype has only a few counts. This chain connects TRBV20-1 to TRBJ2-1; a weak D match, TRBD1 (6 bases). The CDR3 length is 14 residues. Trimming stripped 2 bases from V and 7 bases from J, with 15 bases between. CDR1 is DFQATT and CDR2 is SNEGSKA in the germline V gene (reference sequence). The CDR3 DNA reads TGCAGTGCTAGATCCACCGACAGGAAAAATGAGCAGTTCTTC. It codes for CSARSTDRKNEQFF.

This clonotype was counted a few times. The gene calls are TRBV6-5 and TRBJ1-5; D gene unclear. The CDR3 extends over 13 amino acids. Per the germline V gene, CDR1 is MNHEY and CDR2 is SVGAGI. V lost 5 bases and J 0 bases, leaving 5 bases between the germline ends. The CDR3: CASSRNSNQPQHF. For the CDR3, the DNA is TGTGCCAGCAGTCGGAATAGCAATCAGCCCCAGCATTTT.

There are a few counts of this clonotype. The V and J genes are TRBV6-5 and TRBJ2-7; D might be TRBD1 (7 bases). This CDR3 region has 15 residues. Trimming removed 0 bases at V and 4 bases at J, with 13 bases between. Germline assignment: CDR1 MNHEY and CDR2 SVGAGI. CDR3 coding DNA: TGTGCCAGCAGTTACTCCGGGCAGGGGGGATACGAGCAGTACTTC. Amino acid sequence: CASSYSGQGGYEQYF.

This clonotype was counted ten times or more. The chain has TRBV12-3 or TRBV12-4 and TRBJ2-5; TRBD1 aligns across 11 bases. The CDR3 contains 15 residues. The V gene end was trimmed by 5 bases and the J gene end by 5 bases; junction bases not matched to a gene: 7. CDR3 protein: CASSPLGTGGETQYF. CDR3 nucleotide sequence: TGTGCCAGCAGTCCCCTCGGGACAGGGGGGGAGACCCAGTACTTC.

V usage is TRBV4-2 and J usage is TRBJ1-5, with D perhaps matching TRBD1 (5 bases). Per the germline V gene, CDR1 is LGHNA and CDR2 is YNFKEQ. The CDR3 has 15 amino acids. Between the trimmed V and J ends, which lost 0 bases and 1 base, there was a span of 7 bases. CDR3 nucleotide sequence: TGTGCCAGCAGCCAAGATGGGGCCAGCAATCAGCCCCAGCATTTT. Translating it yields CASSQDGASNQPQHF.

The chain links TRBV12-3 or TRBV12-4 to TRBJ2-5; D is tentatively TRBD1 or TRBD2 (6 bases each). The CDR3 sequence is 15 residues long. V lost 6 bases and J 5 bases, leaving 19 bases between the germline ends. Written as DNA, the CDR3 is TGTGCCAGCAGCCCAACGTTGGGGGGCAGGGAGACCCAGTACTTC. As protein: CASSPTLGGRETQYF.

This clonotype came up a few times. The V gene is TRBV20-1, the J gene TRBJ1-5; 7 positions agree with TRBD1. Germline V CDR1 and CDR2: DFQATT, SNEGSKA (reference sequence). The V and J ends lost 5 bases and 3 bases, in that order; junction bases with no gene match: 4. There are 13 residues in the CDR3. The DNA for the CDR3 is TGCAGTGCTGGGACAGACCTCAATCAGCCCCAGCATTTT. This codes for CSAGTDLNQPQHF.

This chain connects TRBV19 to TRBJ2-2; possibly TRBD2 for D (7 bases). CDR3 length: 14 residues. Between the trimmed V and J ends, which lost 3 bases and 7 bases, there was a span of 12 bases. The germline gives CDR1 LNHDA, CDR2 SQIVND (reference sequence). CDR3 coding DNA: TGTGCCAGTAGTATGCGGGGGCCTGGCGGGGAGCTGTTTTTT. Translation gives CASSMRGPGGELFF.

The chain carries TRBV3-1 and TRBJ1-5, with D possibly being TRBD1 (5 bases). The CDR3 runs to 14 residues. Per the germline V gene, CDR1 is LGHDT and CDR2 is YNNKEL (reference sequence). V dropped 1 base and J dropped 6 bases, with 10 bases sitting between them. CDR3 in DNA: TGTGCCAGCAGCCAAGTGTCAGGGCGTCAGCCCCAGCATTTT. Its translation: CASSQVSGRQPQHF.

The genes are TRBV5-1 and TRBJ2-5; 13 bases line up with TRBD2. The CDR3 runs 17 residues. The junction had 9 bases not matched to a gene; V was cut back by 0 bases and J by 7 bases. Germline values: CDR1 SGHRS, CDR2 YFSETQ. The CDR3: CASSLAGTSGTLGTQYF. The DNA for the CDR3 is TGCGCCAGCAGCTTGGCCGGGACTAGCGGGACCCTAGGGACCCAGTACTTC.